This record concerns one T cell receptor beta chain sequence. V dropped 5 bases and J dropped 3 bases, with 20 bases sitting between them. This CDR3 region has 16 residues. CDR1 is SGHVT, CDR2 SQSDAQ, per germline. The source of the sample is a study of blood T cell repertoires in COVID-19. Clones were read by immunoSEQ multiplex PCR, and TCRdb kept only the in-frame ones, dropping some. The profile shows about 92,000 clones, 85% of them singletons. Sequencing input: peripheral blood. The source is a man older than 75 with acute or convalescent COVID-19. The chain carries TRBV7-4 and TRBJ2-7; D is ambiguous. The chain's CDR3 is CASSPALARRYYEQYF. In DNA, the CDR3 is TGTGCCAGCAGCCCGGCTTTGGCTAGAAGGTACTACGAGCAGTACTTC.